Below, 28 T cell receptor beta chains from the same sample are listed, as sequenced in a study of OX40 agonist ivuxolimab in advanced cancers. Measured with immunoSEQ multiplex PCR; TCRdb has only the in-frame clones, and not every one. The sample shows some 52,000 clones, 85% to 95% of them seen only once. The sample consisted of CD4+ or CD8+ T cells sorted from blood, taken in a trial of the OX40 agonist ivuxolimab. These receptors were obtained from an adult with an advanced solid tumor such as melanoma, head and neck, liver or kidney cancer.

This clone was observed once. The rearrangement uses TRBV4-1 and TRBJ1-1; D gene uncertain. Trimming cost V 0 bases and J 0 bases, with 8 bases left between them. CDR1 and CDR2 (germline): MGHRA, YSYEKL. The CDR3 loop spans 15 amino acids. The DNA for the CDR3 is TGCGCCAGCAGCCAAGATCCGGGAGTGAACACTGAAGCTTTCTTT. Protein: CASSQDPGVNTEAFF.

The genes are TRBV7-2 and TRBJ1-2; perhaps TRBD1 as D (5 bases). The germline CDR1 and CDR2 sequences are SGHTA and FQGNSA. The CDR3 has 13 residues. V lost 4 bases to trimming and J lost 5 bases, with 11 bases between them. The CDR3 DNA reads as TGTGCCAGCAGCTGGACCGCAGGGTATGGCTACACCTTC. Translated: CASSWTAGYGYTF.

The chain uses TRBV29-1 and TRBJ2-1; 7 positions match TRBD2. After removal of 7 bases from V and 0 bases from J, the junction contained 6 bases not matched to a gene. The germline V gene encodes CDR1 SQVTM and CDR2 ANQGSEA. This CDR3 has 14 residues. The CDR3 region has the DNA TGCAGCGGGCCAAGCGGGAACTCCTACAATGAGCAGTTCTTC. Protein product: CSGPSGNSYNEQFF.

The chain uses TRBV9 and TRBJ2-1; no reliable D call. V was shortened by 0 bases and J by 5 bases, with 6 bases between the two germline ends. Germline CDR1 reads SGDLS; CDR2 reads YYNGEE. The CDR3 extends over 13 amino acids. The CDR3 DNA sequence: TGTGCCAGCAGCGTAGCTTTGGACAATGAGCAGTTCTTC. Its protein is CASSVALDNEQFF.

The sample holds one count of this clone. The chain links TRBV15 to TRBJ2-7; weak D call: TRBD1 (5 bases). This CDR3 is 15 amino acids long. Trimming cost V 3 bases and J 6 bases, with 18 bases left between them. Germline CDR1 reads LNHNV; CDR2 reads YYDKDF (reference sequence). This CDR3 reads CATSSDRGGASEQYF. The CDR3 region has the DNA TGTGCCACCAGCAGTGACAGAGGTGGGGCCTCCGAGCAGTACTTC.

The rearrangement uses TRBV19 and TRBJ2-5; no clear D gene. Germline values: CDR1 LNHDA, CDR2 SQIVND (reference sequence). Trimming left V 4 bases short and J 3 bases short, with 21 bases between. The CDR3 runs 17 residues. In DNA, the CDR3 is TGTGCCAGTAGTAGTCCCGCACGACTGGGAACCAAAGAGACCCAGTACTTC. This codes for CASSSPARLGTKETQYF.

The chain employs TRBV6-5 and TRBJ2-6; D call uncertain. Trimming shortened V by 0 bases and J by 3 bases, and 6 bases separated the two germline ends. The CDR3 loop spans 15 amino acids. Germline V gene lookup returns CDR1 MNHEY and CDR2 SVGAGI. The CDR3 loop is CASSYSWGGANVLTF. In nucleotides, the CDR3 is TGTGCCAGCAGTTACTCTTGGGGTGGGGCCAACGTCCTGACTTTC.

V is TRBV27 and J is TRBJ2-7; 10 bases fit TRBD1. The CDR3 totals 16 residues. CDR1 is MNHEY, CDR2 SMNVEV, per germline (reference sequence). The V and J ends lost 4 bases and 3 bases, in that order; junction bases with no gene match: 9. The CDR3 spells CASSYSRTGGSYEQYF. For the CDR3, the DNA is TGTGCCAGCAGTTACTCAAGGACAGGGGGTAGCTACGAGCAGTACTTC.

The count of this clone is one. V usage is TRBV28 and J usage is TRBJ2-1; TRBD1 agrees at 8 bases. The CDR3 has 18 residues. Germline values: CDR1 MDHEN, CDR2 SYDVKM. The junction had 18 bases not matched to a gene; V was cut back by 3 bases and J by 8 bases. Written as DNA, the CDR3 is TGTGCCAGCAGTTTCCTGTCCCTTGGGACAGGAGGTTTGGATGAGCAGTTCTTC. Translating it yields CASSFLSLGTGGLDEQFF.

This chain uses TRBV6-5 with TRBJ2-2; the D is unclear. Germline CDR1 MNHEY, CDR2 SVGAGI. V lost 5 bases to trimming and J lost 4 bases, with 14 bases between them. This CDR3 comprises 15 residues. The CDR3 DNA reads TGTGCCAGCAGTGGGAATAGTGCACGCACCGGGGAGCTGTTTTTT. Translation gives CASSGNSARTGELFF.

The chain employs TRBV27 and TRBJ2-3; no reliable D call. This CDR3 is built from 14 residues. Germline CDR1 MNHEY, CDR2 SMNVEV (reference sequence). Deletions cut 2 bases from V and 4 bases from J, with 10 bases between. The CDR3 region has the DNA TGTGCCAGCAGTTTAGGGGTACGGTCAGATACGCAGTATTTT. It translates to CASSLGVRSDTQYF.

This rearrangement joins TRBV7-2 to TRBJ2-7; D is ambiguous. CDR1 and CDR2 from the germline V gene are SGHTA and FQGNSA. There are 15 residues in the CDR3. V lost 1 base and J 2 bases, leaving 12 bases between the germline ends. The DNA for the CDR3 is TGTGCCAGCAGCTTAGGGCTCCGCTATCCCTACGAGCAGTACTTC. Its protein is CASSLGLRYPYEQYF. Combining the CDR3 with reference TRBV7-2 and TRBJ2-7 gives the whole variable domain GAGVSQSPSNKVTEKGKDVELRCDPISGHTALYWYRQSLGQGLEFLIYFQGNSAPDKSGLPSDRFSAERTGGSVSTLTIQRTQQEDSAVYLCASSLGLRYPYEQYFGPGTRLTVT.

The genes are TRBV4-3 and TRBJ2-1, with a tentative D call TRBD1 (6 bases). Germline V gives CDR1 LGHNA, CDR2 YSLEER. This CDR3 spans 16 amino acids. Trimming cost V 4 bases and J 4 bases, with 17 bases left between them. The CDR3 DNA is TGCGCCAGCAGCCTGGGCCTCGCAGGGACATACAATGAGCAGTTCTTC. Encoded protein: CASSLGLAGTYNEQFF.

The chain joins TRBV7-9 to TRBJ2-7; 8 bases fit TRBD1. Germline V gives CDR1 SEHNR, CDR2 FQNEAQ (reference sequence). There are 16 residues in the CDR3. Germline trimming cut 2 bases from V and 4 bases from J; bases unmatched to any gene: 10. Written as DNA, the CDR3 is TGTGCCAGCAGCTTACGGGGGCAGGGGGCGTCGTACGAGCAGTACTTC. It specifies CASSLRGQGASYEQYF.

This clone was observed once. The CDR3 DNA reads TGCGCCAGCAGCCTATCGGCTAGCCTGAACACCGGGGAGCTGTTTTTT. This translates into CASSLSASLNTGELFF. The J gene is TRBJ2-2, the V gene TRBV5-1; possible D gene TRBD2, 5 bases. V gave up 4 bases and J gave up 1 base, with 14 bases separating them. CDR3 length: 16 residues. The germline CDR1 and CDR2 sequences are SGHRS and YFSETQ.

J is TRBJ2-7 and V is TRBV7-9; D call uncertain. The CDR3 loop spans 13 amino acids. Germline V gene lookup returns CDR1 SEHNR and CDR2 FQNEAQ (reference sequence). Trimming shortened V by 5 bases and J by 1 base, and 9 bases separated the two germline ends. Here the CDR3 DNA reads TGTGCCAGCAGCCCAGACCGGTCCTACGAGCAGTACTTC. Amino acid sequence: CASSPDRSYEQYF. The complete variable domain, with remaining parts taken from reference TRBV7-9 and TRBJ2-7, reads DTGVSQNPRHKITKRGQNVTFRCDPISEHNRLYWYRQTLGQGPEFLTYFQNEAQLEKSRLLSDRFSAERPKGSFSTLEIQRTEQGDSAMYLCASSPDRSYEQYFGPGTRLTVT.

This chain connects TRBV6-6 to TRBJ2-7; D is unclear. The CDR3 has 13 amino acids. Trimming shortened V by 5 bases and J by 2 bases, and 10 bases separated the two germline ends. CDR1 is MNHNY and CDR2 is SVGAGI in the germline V gene (reference sequence). The chain's CDR3 is CASSPGVAYEQYF. The CDR3 DNA reads as TGTGCCAGCAGTCCCGGTGTCGCCTACGAGCAGTACTTC.

J is TRBJ1-2 and V is TRBV27, with 8 bases aligning to TRBD1. The CDR3 extends over 15 amino acids. CDR1 is MNHEY, CDR2 SMNVEV, per germline (reference sequence). The ends lost 6 bases at V and 2 bases at J; junction bases unmatched: 8. The CDR3 DNA sequence: TGTGCCAGCAGCGAGACAGGGGCCAAAAACTATGGCTACACCTTC. This sequence encodes CASSETGAKNYGYTF.

The chain couples TRBV19 to TRBJ1-5, with unresolved D. This CDR3 contains 16 residues. V lost 1 base and J lost 3, with 13 bases in between. Germline CDR1 and CDR2: LNHDA and SQIVND (reference sequence). DNA of the CDR3: TGTGCCAGTAGTATAGTGGCGACGGGCTCCAATCAGCCCCAGCATTTT. It encodes CASSIVATGSNQPQHF.

V usage is TRBV28 and J usage is TRBJ1-5, with D possibly TRBD1 on 5 matching bases. V shed 2 bases and J shed 4 bases, with 15 bases lying between them. Germline loops: CDR1 MDHEN, CDR2 SYDVKM. This CDR3 has 16 amino acids. The CDR3, as DNA: TGTGCCAGCAGTTTAAGTGGGACGGGGGGAAATCAGCCCCAGCATTTT. This sequence encodes CASSLSGTGGNQPQHF.

V gene TRBV11-2 combines with J gene TRBJ2-1; 10 bases match TRBD1. CDR1 and CDR2 (germline): SGHAT, FQNNGV. The CDR3 sequence is 18 residues long. Trimming removed 3 bases from V and 7 bases from J; junction bases left unmatched: 15. CDR3 loop: CASSFPTTGTGDLNEQFF. For the CDR3, the DNA is TGTGCCAGCAGCTTCCCCACGACCGGGACAGGGGACCTAAATGAGCAGTTCTTC.

The sample holds one count of this clone. The gene calls are TRBV7-9 and TRBJ1-1; 7 positions agree with TRBD1. Trimming took 2 bases from V and 0 from J; bases not matched to a gene: 9. The CDR3 has 17 amino acids. From germline, CDR1 is SEHNR and CDR2 FQNEAQ (reference sequence). The CDR3 here is CASSLWDSHRMNTEAFF. CDR3 in DNA: TGTGCCAGCAGCTTATGGGACAGCCACCGTATGAACACTGAAGCTTTCTTT.

This chain connects TRBV5-6 to TRBJ2-5, with D possibly being TRBD1 or TRBD2 (7 bases each). The CDR3 length is 15 residues. CDR1 and CDR2 from the germline V gene are SGHDT and YYEEEE. The germline V and J ends were trimmed by 4 bases and 3 bases, with 16 bases remaining between them. In DNA, the CDR3 is TGTGCCAGCAGCCCCCAGGGAGGGGGCGAAGAGACCCAGTACTTC. Residues: CASSPQGGGEETQYF.

The CDR3, as DNA: TGTGCCAGTAGTATTCAGGGGGCACAGGAAAAACTGTTTTTT. Its translation is CASSIQGAQEKLFF. V gene TRBV19 combines with J gene TRBJ1-4, with 8 positions matching TRBD1. The CDR3 extends over 14 amino acids. Germline V gene lookup returns CDR1 LNHDA and CDR2 SQIVND (reference sequence). J lost 8 bases, V lost 3 bases, and 5 bases had no gene match.

The chain recombines TRBV25-1 with TRBJ2-7, with D perhaps matching TRBD2 (6 bases). The CDR3 spans 17 residues. Trimming pared 1 base from V and 2 bases from J, leaving 18 bases between. Germline V CDR1 and CDR2: MGHDK, SYGVNS. The CDR3 sequence is CASSELEWGSGAYEQYF. The DNA for the CDR3 is TGTGCCAGCAGTGAATTGGAGTGGGGTAGCGGAGCCTACGAGCAGTACTTC.

The rearrangement links TRBV10-3 to TRBJ1-5; no firm D call. The CDR3 is made up of 17 amino acids. The germline V and J ends were trimmed by 0 bases and 0 bases, with 12 bases remaining between them. Germline loops: CDR1 ENHRY, CDR2 SYGVKD. CDR3 coding DNA: TGTGCCATCAGTGAGTCTCCCGAAGTCTATAGCAATCAGCCCCAGCATTTT. Translating gives CAISESPEVYSNQPQHF.

The chain employs TRBV28 and TRBJ2-7; 7 bases map to TRBD2. The V gene's germline CDR1 is MDHEN and CDR2 SYDVKM. The V gene end was trimmed by 3 bases and the J gene end by 3 bases; junction bases not matched to a gene: 2. The length of the CDR3 is 13 residues. In nucleotides, the CDR3 is TGTGCCAGCAGTTTGACGGGAGGCTACGAGCAGTACTTC. This sequence encodes CASSLTGGYEQYF. Drawing the rest from reference TRBV28 and TRBJ2-7, the complete variable domain is DVKVTQSSRYLVKRTGEKVFLECVQDMDHENMFWYRQDPGLGLRLIYFSYDVKMKEKGDIPEGYSVSREKKERFSLILESASTNQTSMYLCASSLTGGYEQYFGPGTRLTVT.

By frequency in the sample, this clone is medium-sized (0.01 to 0.1%). V usage is TRBV9 and J usage is TRBJ1-2, with unresolved D. CDR1 and CDR2 from the germline V gene are SGDLS and YYNGEE. Trimming pared 0 bases from V and 1 base from J, leaving 10 bases between. The CDR3 is made up of 15 amino acids. This CDR3 is CASSVGWSSNYGYTF. The DNA of the CDR3 is TGTGCCAGCAGCGTAGGTTGGAGCAGTAACTATGGCTACACCTTC.